Presented here are 14 T cell receptor beta chains from one specimen sequenced in a study of post-analysis software for immune sequencing data. Their antigens remain unidentified. Sequencing libraries made from TCR beta cDNA carried unique molecular identifiers. Each CDR3 protein gets one entry after TCRdb re-called the PCR reads with MiXCR. The sample holds around 440,000 distinct CDR3 sequences, roughly 45% seen once. Study-level points and caveats: About 5 TRBV segments (TRBV5-6, TRBV5-1 and TRBV20-1 among them) occurred more frequently in patients than in controls.

Material: blood. The origin of the receptors is a girl under 18 with multiple sclerosis.

The rearrangement joins TRBV20-1 to TRBJ2-2; no firm D call. V lost 4 bases and J 1 base, leaving 7 bases between the germline ends. Germline V gene lookup returns CDR1 DFQATT and CDR2 SNEGSKA (reference sequence). The CDR3 has 13 amino acids. The CDR3 bases are TGCAGTGCTATTCTGGAGAACACCGGGGAGCTGTTTTTT. As protein: CSAILENTGELFF.

In this sample, this clonotype turned up a few times. The J gene is TRBJ2-6, the V gene TRBV20-1; 7 nucleotides match TRBD2. This CDR3 is 16 amino acids long. CDR1 is DFQATT, CDR2 SNEGSKA, per germline (reference sequence). Unmatched junction bases numbered 8, after V lost 3 bases and J lost 3 bases. In DNA form, the CDR3 reads TGCAGTGCTAGTCCGGGAGGCATCAGTGGGGCCAACGTCCTGACTTTC. Its protein is CSASPGGISGANVLTF.

V usage is TRBV6-1 and J usage is TRBJ2-7, with a weak D call TRBD2 (5 bases). CDR3 size: 12 residues. Trimming stripped 5 bases from V and 7 bases from J, with 12 bases between. CDR1 and CDR2 from the germline V gene are MNHNS and SASEGT. The CDR3 sequence: CASSSTRGEQYF. The CDR3 DNA follows: TGTGCCAGCAGTTCCACCCGGGGAGAGCAGTACTTC.

The V gene is TRBV7-3, the J gene TRBJ2-1; 9 positions match TRBD2. Germline V gene sequence: CDR1 SGHTA, CDR2 FQGTGA. V lost 4 bases and J lost 7; bases outside the gene matches: 8. The CDR3 covers 15 residues. The CDR3 protein is CASSSSGRYLNEQFF. In DNA, the CDR3 is TGTGCCAGCAGCTCGAGCGGGAGGTATTTGAATGAGCAGTTCTTC.

Note on this clonotype: Without the conserved terminal phenylalanine or tryptophan, this CDR3 likely stems from a read error. The J gene is TRBJ1-5, the V gene TRBV29-1; 11 positions agree with TRBD1. The CDR3 is made up of 15 amino acids. CDR1 is SQVTM and CDR2 is ANQGSEA in the germline V gene. With 4 bases clipped from V and 4 bases from J, the junction kept 6 bases outside the gene matches. CDR3 DNA sequence: TGCAGCGTTGCAACCGGGACAGGGGGTAATCAGCCCCAGCATTGT. Translation gives CSVATGTGGNQPQHC.

Ten or more counts support this clonotype. The chain recombines TRBV12-3 or TRBV12-4 with TRBJ2-5; D unclear. The V gene lost 6 bases and the J gene lost 5 bases, with 7 bases spanning the gap. The CDR3 has 11 amino acids. The CDR3 region has the DNA TGTGCCAGCAGCTTAACGGAGACCCAGTACTTC. Translated, it gives CASSLTETQYF.

The rearrangement joins TRBV20-1 to TRBJ2-7; 7 positions match TRBD1. Germline CDR1 reads DFQATT; CDR2 reads SNEGSKA (reference sequence). The CDR3 is 12 amino acids. Germline trimming cut 5 bases from V and 2 bases from J; bases unmatched to any gene: 3. The CDR3 sequence is CSAGDRTYEQYF. DNA for the CDR3: TGCAGTGCTGGGGACAGAACCTACGAGCAGTACTTC.

This clonotype has more than one count but fewer than ten. The V gene is TRBV20-1, the J gene TRBJ2-7; 7 bases agree with TRBD1. The CDR3 is made up of 15 amino acids. Germline-derived CDR1 and CDR2 are DFQATT and SNEGSKA (reference sequence). J gave up 2 bases and V 6 bases, and 13 bases lay outside the gene matches. CDR3 bases: TGCAGTGCCAATAAACCGGGACAGCCCACCTACGAGCAGTACTTC. Amino acid sequence: CSANKPGQPTYEQYF.

The gene calls are TRBV20-1 and TRBJ2-5; 13 nucleotides line up with TRBD2. The length of the CDR3 is 17 residues. Looked up from germline, CDR1 is DFQATT and CDR2 is SNEGSKA (reference sequence). The ends lost 1 base at V and 11 bases at J; junction bases unmatched: 16. The CDR3 sequence: CSARGRTSGRSPEEQYF. The CDR3 DNA reads TGCAGTGCTAGAGGGCGGACTAGCGGGAGAAGTCCGGAGGAGCAGTACTTC.

This rearrangement joins TRBV15 to TRBJ2-7; D tentatively fits TRBD1 or TRBD2 (6 bases each). The CDR3 has 18 residues. Trimming stripped 0 bases from V and 3 bases from J, with 21 bases between. Germline lookup yields CDR1 LNHNV and CDR2 YYDKDF (reference sequence). This chain's CDR3 is CATSREIDLARGGYEQYF. The CDR3 DNA reads TGTGCCACCAGCAGAGAGATAGATCTAGCGCGAGGGGGCTACGAGCAGTACTTC.

V usage is TRBV5-8 and J usage is TRBJ1-4, with no clear D. Trimming shortened V by 0 bases and J by 4 bases, and 4 bases separated the two germline ends. The CDR3 extends over 13 amino acids. CDR1 SGHTS and CDR2 YDEGEE come from the germline V gene. The CDR3 protein is CASSLADNEKLFF. CDR3 DNA: TGTGCCAGCAGCTTGGCAGATAATGAAAAACTGTTTTTT.

The V and J genes are TRBV28 and TRBJ2-1; 9 bases fit TRBD2. Germline V gene data show CDR1 as MDHEN and CDR2 as SYDVKM. The CDR3 runs 14 residues. V gave up 5 bases and J gave up 9 bases; unmatched junction bases: 8. The chain's CDR3 is CASSGASGIVEQFF. The CDR3 nucleotides read TGTGCCAGCAGTGGGGCTAGCGGGATTGTTGAGCAGTTCTTC.

In the case of this clonotype: Its ends do not fully match the called genes, so a read error is possible. The chain couples TRBV6-1 to TRBJ2-3; D might be TRBD1 (6 bases). The CDR3 has 14 residues. Germline values: CDR1 MNHNS, CDR2 SASEGT. The CDR3 protein is CASSWDNLSDAQYF. CDR3 bases: TGTGCCAGCAGTTGGGACAATTTATCAGATGCGCAGTATTTT.

The CDR3 DNA reads as TGTGCCAGCAGCCAAGCGGGTAACACTGAAGCTTTCTTT. Its protein product is CASSQAGNTEAFF. The V and J genes are TRBV3-1 and TRBJ1-1; D unresolved. The germline gives CDR1 LGHDT, CDR2 YNNKEL (reference sequence). V lost 1 base and J 2 bases, leaving 5 bases between the germline ends. CDR3 length: 13 amino acids.